The source of this T cell receptor (beta chain) is a study of T-cell reconstitution after alpha-beta-depleted transplantation in children. The CDR3 is made up of 13 amino acids. Trimming cost V 9 bases and J 5 bases; bases outside gene matches: 7. Preparation of the TCRbeta library used unique molecular identifiers. TCRdb reprocessed the PCR reads via MiXCR and lists one record per CDR3 protein. Of a few hundred thousand distinct CDR3 sequences in the sample, around a tenth are singletons; the top ten hold 2% to 3%. This clonotype appeared many times. V and J are TRBV12-3 or TRBV12-4 and TRBJ2-7; 10 bases line up with TRBD2. The sample in question was PBMCs from the stem cell graft donor, obtained from the stem cell graft. This sequence originates from a human donor who donated a stem cell graft to a child with acute lymphoblastic leukemia. The CDR3 spells CASKREGRNEQYF. CDR3 sequence (DNA): TGTGCCAGTAAGCGGGAGGGCCGAAACGAGCAGTACTTC.